This paragraph reports one T cell receptor beta chain. This clone was seen once. No cognate antigen has been identified for it. Base quality data are lacking; no much larger clone is found one base away. CDR1 and CDR2 are drawn from the germline V gene (reference sequence): LNHDA, SQIVND. V is shortened by 1 base, J by 3 bases, and the region joining them spans 15 bases. CDR3 length: 16 amino acids, cysteine to phenylalanine. Of the read, only the CDR3 DNA is kept; its 48 bases are in frame from base 1. These data come from a study of T cell responses to AZD1222 COVID-19 vaccine (dated by TCRdb to the early 2020s). Study-level background: AZD1222 recipients given second doses at about 4 weeks or at about 12 weeks were pooled, since spike-specific TCR depth and breadth were not found to differ between the two schedules. A total of 233 trial participants underwent TCR sequencing, of whom approximately 200 had received two doses of AZD1222 and approximately 25 had received two doses of the MenACWY control vaccine. Enrollment into the trials was organized by age into subgroups of 18-55, 56-69 and 70-plus years, and those subgroups contained about 150, 27 and 61 TCR-sequenced participants, respectively.

The CDR3 regions of human TCRbeta chains were analyzed by immunosequencing. Processing in the source paper ran as follows. Repertoire TCRs were matched against a reference library of SARS-CoV-2-specific TCRs generated with the MIRA antigen-specificity platform. Breadth meant the fraction of unique TCRs that were SARS-CoV-2-associated, whereas depth meant the fraction of total T cells that were SARS-CoV-2-associated. Using the MIRA data, every spike-specific TCR was mapped to the spike region that the TCR reacted to and assigned to either a CD4 or a CD8 class. Log10-transformed breadth and depth values were compared by one-way ANOVA with Sidak's multiple comparisons tests. Entries here come from immuneACCESS through TCRdb and include only in-frame sequences with V and J called. Some clones fail to appear in such tables; in the studies checked, an unresolved V gene covers under half of the shortfall, and the cause of the remainder is unknown. V and J calls and clone size come straight from that table; D and trimming were deduced from the DNA. The sample contains some 80,000 clones, more than 70% of them found a single time. More than 8.5% of the sample belongs to the ten largest clones.

The research as a whole found: Reportedly, close to half of the unique spike-specific TCRs recognized epitopes lying outside the regions that are mutated in the B.1.351 and B.1.1.7 variants. Because no day 14 peak-response samples were available, repertoires were characterized only after the peak T cell response. Conclusions about previously exposed vaccinees were limited because only six or seven AZD1222 recipients were SARS-CoV-2 seropositive at baseline. Participants were mostly white British, with more females than males. The authors suggested clonal diversity may have been underestimated. After two AZD1222 doses, both the breadth and the depth of spike-specific TCRs were significantly higher than at day 0 and than in MenACWY recipients. In the small 56-69-year group, the increase in depth fell short of significance, most likely because of low power. The whole spike protein was spanned by vaccine-associated CD4 TCRs, and dominant responses were seen in regions 160-218 and 743-854.

The sample's time point label, decoded: baseline before first vaccination. Samples from vaccinated people were obtained from the UK trials COV001 and COV002, which included a single-blind randomized controlled phase 2/3 trial of AZD1222 (ChAdOx1 nCoV-19) in healthy adults. For TCRbeta chain sequencing, PBMC samples from trial participants were taken at day 0 and at day 28 after the second dose. The sequence came from an adult in good health. This chain is built from TRBV19 and TRBJ1-1; the D gene is unclear. This sample comprised peripheral blood, obtained on day 0 of AZD1222 vaccination. The CDR3 region: CASSIADRVVHTEAFF. At the DNA level, the sequence is TGTGCCAGTAGTATAGCTGATCGGGTTGTACACACTGAAGCTTTCTTT.